This is a list of T cell receptor beta chains from one sample in a study of early T cells in non-severe SARS-CoV-2 infection. TCRdb redid the calling of the 5' RACE reads with MiXCR, one entry per CDR3 protein. The table shows some 80,000 distinct CDR3 sequences, with about 12% occurring only once. The sequencing input was whole blood. These receptors were obtained from an adult who was a healthcare worker with PCR-confirmed SARS-CoV-2 infection or an uninfected control (not recorded which). The conserved cysteine and the conserved F or W are not part of the CDR3 here. A D gene is named only where the DNA matches it firmly.

>TRBD2|TRBJ2-7|TRBV13
ASSSTMSDSGRSKHEQY
>.|TRBJ2-3|TRBV12-1
ASSFGLAGGTDTQY
>TRBD2|TRBJ2-1|TRBV18
ASSGGLVDYNEQF
>.|TRBJ2-1|TRBV27
ASRESWVGNEQF
>TRBD1|TRBJ1-4|TRBV20-1
SAQGQRIEKLF
>TRBD2|TRBJ2-1|TRBV12-3/TRBV12-4
ASSSSGSTVEQF
>.|TRBJ2-7|TRBV29-1
SALGGLRYEQY
>.|TRBJ2-3|TRBV11-2
ASSARTLPQY
>.|TRBJ2-7|TRBV14
ASSPMSSYEQY
>.|TRBJ2-7|TRBV27
ASSSTLFHEQY
>.|TRBJ1-5|TRBV12-3/TRBV12-4
ASSLEPQH
>.|TRBJ1-1|TRBV29-1
SVPTTPLETEAF
>TRBD1|TRBJ2-7|TRBV7-9
ASSWGQGTEDEQY
>.|TRBJ2-1|TRBV29-1
SSWGDNEQF
>.|TRBJ2-7|TRBV12-3/TRBV12-4
ASSLRGNSYEQY
>.|TRBJ1-1|TRBV6-1
ASRDWTNTEAF
>TRBD1|TRBJ1-2|TRBV29-1
SVEGTGSNGYT
>.|TRBJ2-5|TRBV20-1
SARDPGAPVGTQY